This T cell receptor (beta chain) was sequenced for a study of T cell responses to AZD1222 COVID-19 vaccine. Study conclusions and caveats: White British people made up most donors, females outnumbered males, and clonal diversity was possibly underestimated.

The CDR3 is made up of 14 amino acids. With 4 bases removed from V and 0 bases from J, the gap between germline ends came to 7 bases. In germline, CDR1 is MNHEY, CDR2 SVGAGI. For this clone: The target antigen is unknown.

Profiling relied on immunoSEQ multiplex PCR, and the TCRdb table lists in-frame clones only, not all of them. The repertoire holds around 99,000 clones, with roughly 92% as singletons. This clonotype was obtained from an adult in good health. Sequences were derived from peripheral blood, sampled on day 0 of AZD1222 vaccination. The V call is TRBV6-5, the J call TRBJ1-5, with D unresolved. For the CDR3, the DNA is TGTGCCAGCAGTTCAAGGTATAGCAATCAGCCCCAGCATTTT. Amino acids: CASSSRYSNQPQHF.